A single T cell receptor (beta chain) is shown here with its context. Its antigen remains unknown. TCRdb's copy holds only in-frame clones and misses some; the assay was immunoSEQ multiplex PCR. The sample consists of about 320,000 clones, around 81% of them appearing once. These data originate in a study of Ad26.COV2.S vaccination and SARS-CoV-2 variants. Across the study: Vaccine-arm donor from the placebo-controlled COV1001 Ad26.COV2.S trial. Dosing was one shot or two shots 56 days apart. Notes on the study in general: Breadth of non-spike TCRs did not differ between vaccinees and placebo recipients.

This CDR3 comprises 15 residues. V was pared by 6 bases and J by 4 bases, with 7 bases of the junction left unmatched. Germline CDR1 is LNHDA and CDR2 is SQIVND (reference sequence). Treatment meaning: 15 to 20 received Ad26.COV2.S at low or high dose, single or two shots; five or six received placebo; per-sample allocation not given. Sampling happened 63 days after the first vaccine or placebo injection. The specimen comprised peripheral blood, sampled in a trial of Ad26.COV2.S vaccine versus placebo. The rearrangement uses TRBV19 and TRBJ1-5; the match to TRBD1 covers 9 bases. This TCR came from a person aged 18 to 65 who received the Ad26.COV2.S COVID-19 vaccine or a placebo. The CDR3 here is CASRPGTGLNQPQHF. The CDR3 region has the DNA TGTGCCAGTAGGCCCGGGACAGGGTTAAATCAGCCCCAGCATTTT.